This TCR beta chain was obtained from a study of a mutant IDH1 vaccine in newly diagnosed glioma. Overall study context: Sex among treated patients split about 62% male, roughly 38% female; mean age was around 40 years. Visit V12 was at week 35; visit V13 was at week 47. Most patients had radiochemotherapy with temozolomide before enrollment; others had one alone. Study-wide results and limits: A vaccine-induced immune response developed in roughly 93% of the patients.

A note on this clone: Antigen unknown.

Germline V gives CDR1 SNHLY, CDR2 FYNNEI. This CDR3 spans 14 amino acids. V shed 8 bases, J shed 2 bases, and the junction held 4 bases outside the gene matches. Clones were sequenced by immunoSEQ multiplex PCR, and TCRdb holds only the in-frame ones, with some missing. The sample records about 46,000 clones, roughly 84% being singletons. Time point here: week 47, end of study. Every vaccination contained 300 ug of the mutant IDH1 20-mer peptide and was paired with topical imiquimod. Material: PBMCs, obtained from a glioma patient whose treatment included an IDH1 peptide vaccine. V and J are TRBV2 and TRBJ2-3; TRBD1 agrees at 10 bases. The sequence came from a woman in her 30s with glioma. Some clones in this sample may be carry-over from other donors' samples. The CDR3 spells CASPGTGVTDTQYF. CDR3 in DNA: TGTGCCAGCCCCGGGACAGGGGTCACAGATACGCAGTATTTT. The variable domain in full, with the rest retrieved from reference TRBV2 and TRBJ2-3, is EPEVTQTPSHQVTQMGQEVILRCVPISNHLYFYWYRQILGQKVEFLVSFYNNEISEKSEIFDDQFSVERPDGSNFTLKIRSTKLEDSAMYFCASPGTGVTDTQYFGPGTRLTVL.